The 29 T cell receptor beta chains in this list originate from one sample, sequenced in a study of blood T cell repertoires in COVID-19. Here immunoSEQ multiplex PCR was the method, and the copy in TCRdb shows in-frame clones only, minus some. The sample gives roughly 120,000 clones, more than 75% of which show up once; 3.5% to 4.5% is in the top ten. Specimen: peripheral blood. The receptor source for this set is a man aged 35-49 years with acute or convalescent COVID-19.

The chain has TRBV5-1 and TRBJ1-1; 7 bases map to TRBD1. CDR1 is SGHRS, CDR2 YFSETQ, per germline. V lost 5 bases, J lost 3 bases, and 4 bases stayed unmatched. The CDR3 is 13 residues long. CDR3: CASRRQGDTEAFF. CDR3 nucleotides: TGCGCCAGCAGGAGACAGGGAGACACTGAAGCTTTCTTT. Using reference TRBV5-1 and TRBJ1-1 for the parts outside the CDR3, the full variable domain is KAGVTQTPRYLIKTRGQQVTLSCSPISGHRSVSWYQQTPGQGLQFLFEYFSETQRNKGNFPGRFSGRQFSNSRSEMNVSTLELGDSALYLCASRRQGDTEAFFGQGTRLTVV.

This clone was recorded once. This rearrangement joins TRBV4-1 to TRBJ2-3; the match to TRBD2 covers 10 bases. Germline CDR1 MGHRA, CDR2 YSYEKL. The trim removed 0 bases at V and 0 bases at J, leaving 9 bases unmatched. There are 19 residues in the CDR3. CDR3 loop: CASSQDVPGLAESTDTQYF. For the CDR3, the DNA is TGCGCCAGCAGCCAAGATGTCCCCGGACTAGCGGAGAGCACAGATACGCAGTATTTT.

This chain uses TRBV5-1 with TRBJ1-4, with D unclear. Germline V gives CDR1 SGHRS, CDR2 YFSETQ. This CDR3 has 13 residues. V was shortened by 0 bases and J by 12 bases, with 12 bases between the two germline ends. Here the CDR3 DNA reads TGCGCCAGCAGCTTGGGGGCAGCCTCAGAACTGTTTTTT. Its translation is CASSLGAASELFF.

The chain is built from TRBV11-3 and TRBJ1-1, with a tentative D call TRBD1 (6 bases). The CDR3 is made up of 14 amino acids. Trimming removed 1 base from V and 11 bases from J, with 17 bases in between. Germline CDR1 and CDR2: SGHNT and YENEEA. The CDR3 DNA follows: TGTGCCAGCAGCTTAGGACCTAAACAGGGTCGGGCTTTCTTT. This translates into CASSLGPKQGRAFF. The full variable domain, with the rest looked up from reference TRBV11-3 and TRBJ1-1, is EAGVVQSPRYKIIEKKQPVAFWCNPISGHNTLYWYLQNLGQGPELLIRYENEEAVDDSQLPKDRFSAERLKGVDSTLKIQPAELGDSAVYLCASSLGPKQGRAFFGQGTRLTVV.

This clone is a singleton in its sample. The chain employs TRBV13 and TRBJ1-6, with D possibly TRBD1 on 6 matching bases. Germline CDR1 and CDR2: PRHDT and FYEKMQ (reference sequence). V lost 4 bases to trimming and J lost 6 bases, with 10 bases between them. The CDR3 runs 14 residues. CDR3 sequence: CASSSLGGNSPLHF. CDR3 bases: TGTGCCAGCAGCTCTCTAGGGGGTAATTCACCCCTCCACTTT.

This chain uses TRBV19 with TRBJ1-6; no firm D call. The CDR3 loop spans 12 amino acids. Trimming shortened V by 5 bases and J by 9 bases, and 8 bases separated the two germline ends. Germline CDR1 LNHDA, CDR2 SQIVND (reference sequence). The CDR3 protein is CASSRLGSPLHF. The CDR3 nucleotides read TGTGCCAGTAGTCGCCTAGGTTCACCCCTCCACTTT.

This sequence joins TRBV7-9 and TRBJ2-2, with TRBD1 matching 9 bases. Germline V gene lookup returns CDR1 SEHNR and CDR2 FQNEAQ (reference sequence). CDR3 length: 17 residues. With V trimmed by 5 bases and J by 5 bases, 12 bases remained unmatched. This CDR3 is CASSLSPGQGMTGELFF. The CDR3 DNA reads as TGTGCCAGCAGCCTCTCCCCAGGACAGGGGATGACCGGGGAGCTGTTTTTT.

CDR3 protein: CATSSQRERSTDTQYF. The CDR3 DNA follows: TGTGCCACCAGCAGTCAGCGGGAGAGGAGCACAGATACGCAGTATTTT. This chain links TRBV15 with TRBJ2-3; 8 nucleotides match TRBD2. Germline CDR1 and CDR2: LNHNV and YYDKDF (reference sequence). V shed 3 bases and J 0 bases; nucleotides not matched to a gene: 5. The CDR3 sequence is 16 residues long.

J is TRBJ1-1 and V is TRBV11-3, with D unresolved. CDR1 is SGHNT, CDR2 YENEEA, per germline. Trimming stripped 5 bases from V and 3 bases from J, with 10 bases between. CDR3 size: 13 residues. The CDR3: CASSLTGDTEAFF. DNA of the CDR3: TGTGCCAGCAGCCTCACGGGAGACACTGAAGCTTTCTTT.

V and J are TRBV19 and TRBJ2-1; a possible D gene is TRBD1 (6 bases). The CDR3 consists of 14 residues. With 3 bases removed from V and 2 bases from J, the gap between germline ends came to 8 bases. Germline CDR1 and CDR2: LNHDA and SQIVND (reference sequence). CDR3 loop: CASSITGPYNEQFF. The CDR3 nucleotides read TGTGCCAGTAGTATTACAGGGCCCTACAATGAGCAGTTCTTC.

V gene TRBV19 combines with J gene TRBJ1-2; 9 bases line up with TRBD1. This CDR3 is 13 amino acids long. The V gene end was trimmed by 1 base and the J gene end by 8 bases; junction bases not matched to a gene: 2. Germline CDR1 reads LNHDA; CDR2 reads SQIVND (reference sequence). This chain's CDR3 is CASSIGGQGGYTF. CDR3 DNA: TGTGCCAGTAGTATAGGGGGACAGGGCGGCTACACCTTC.

This chain connects TRBV7-2 to TRBJ1-2; 7 bases line up with TRBD1. The CDR3 sequence is 14 residues long. V lost 4 bases and J lost 4; bases outside the gene matches: 6. The V gene's germline CDR1 is SGHTA and CDR2 FQGNSA. CDR3 amino acids: CASSSTEGAYGYTF. CDR3 DNA: TGTGCCAGCAGCTCCACCGAGGGGGCCTATGGCTACACCTTC.

This chain links TRBV6-1 with TRBJ1-6; TRBD1 might be the D (6 bases). Trimming left V 4 bases short and J 1 base short, with 14 bases between. CDR1 MNHNS and CDR2 SASEGT come from the germline V gene. The CDR3 is 17 amino acids. The CDR3 DNA follows: TGTGCCAGCAGTGTTAGCAGGGGTCCTTCCTATAATTCACCCCTCCACTTT. It yields the protein CASSVSRGPSYNSPLHF.

J is TRBJ1-1 and V is TRBV4-1, with TRBD1 as a possible D gene (6 bases). Trimming left V 0 bases short and J 4 bases short, with 15 bases between. The germline V gene encodes CDR1 MGHRA and CDR2 YSYEKL. The CDR3 contains 16 residues. CDR3 region: CASSQEPPQGFTEAFF. CDR3 nucleotide sequence: TGCGCCAGCAGCCAAGAACCCCCACAGGGTTTCACTGAAGCTTTCTTT.

The V call is TRBV6-5, the J call TRBJ1-1; no clear D. V dropped 5 bases and J dropped 8 bases, with 6 bases sitting between them. The CDR3 is 10 residues long. Germline values: CDR1 MNHEY, CDR2 SVGAGI. Here the CDR3 reads CASSTVEAFF. In DNA form, the CDR3 reads TGTGCCAGCAGTACTGTAGAAGCTTTCTTT.

In this sample, this clone turned up a few times. This rearrangement joins TRBV7-9 to TRBJ1-3; D not resolved. Germline lookup yields CDR1 SEHNR and CDR2 FQNEAQ (reference sequence). V lost 2 bases and J lost 1, with 6 bases in between. The length of the CDR3 is 14 residues. DNA of the CDR3: TGTGCCAGCAGCTTATTATCGTCTGGAAACACCATATATTTT. Translated: CASSLLSSGNTIYF.

The CDR3 region has the DNA TGTGCCATCAGTGAGTCGTCAGGGGGCGGCACTGAAGCTTTCTTT. Translating gives CAISESSGGGTEAFF. The chain joins TRBV10-3 to TRBJ1-1; 8 bases are a match to TRBD1. Trimming cost V 0 bases and J 4 bases; bases outside gene matches: 4. Germline CDR1 ENHRY, CDR2 SYGVKD. The CDR3 consists of 15 residues.

The rearrangement links TRBV9 to TRBJ1-1, with a weak D call TRBD1 (5 bases). The germline V gene encodes CDR1 SGDLS and CDR2 YYNGEE. Deletions cut 2 bases from V and 0 bases from J, with 11 bases between. This CDR3 comprises 15 residues. CDR3 sequence (DNA): TGTGCCAGCAGCGTGCTACAGGTCATGAACACTGAAGCTTTCTTT. It specifies CASSVLQVMNTEAFF. The full variable domain, rest sourced from reference TRBV9 and TRBJ1-1, is DSGVTQTPKHLITATGQRVTLRCSPRSGDLSVYWYQQSLDQGLQFLIQYYNGEERAKGNILERFSAQQFPDLHSELNLSSLELGDSALYFCASSVLQVMNTEAFFGQGTRLTVV.

The chain links TRBV9 to TRBJ2-3; 8 bases agree with TRBD2. The germline V gene encodes CDR1 SGDLS and CDR2 YYNGEE. V gave up 0 bases and J gave up 2 bases; unmatched junction bases: 17. There are 20 residues in the CDR3. DNA of the CDR3: TGTGCCAGCAGCGTAGGAACTAGCGGTTCCTTGGGGTTACTCACAGATACGCAGTATTTT. Its protein is CASSVGTSGSLGLLTDTQYF.

This chain joins TRBV7-6 and TRBJ2-5, with 8 bases fitting TRBD2. The germline gives CDR1 SGHVS, CDR2 FNYEAQ. The CDR3 has 16 residues. V lost 4 bases, J lost 2 bases, and 9 bases stayed unmatched. The CDR3 DNA follows: TGTGCCAGCAGCTCCAGTACTAGCGGTGGACAAGAGACCCAGTACTTC. This sequence encodes CASSSSTSGGQETQYF.

This clone was seen only a few times. The chain carries TRBV6-5 and TRBJ1-6, with 10 bases lining up with TRBD1. The CDR3 totals 15 residues. Germline-derived CDR1 and CDR2 are MNHEY and SVGAGI. J was trimmed by 7 bases and V by 6 bases; bases with no gene match: 6. DNA for the CDR3: TGTGCCAGCAGGGACCGGGACAGGGGCAATTCACCCCTCCACTTT. Protein sequence: CASRDRDRGNSPLHF.

The J gene is TRBJ2-5, the V gene TRBV11-2, with D perhaps TRBD1 (6 bases). V gave up 4 bases and J gave up 5 bases, with 14 bases separating them. CDR3 size: 14 residues. The V gene's germline CDR1 is SGHAT and CDR2 FQNNGV. The CDR3 region is CASSSLDRFETQYF. Written as DNA, the CDR3 is TGTGCCAGCAGCTCCTTAGACAGGTTCGAGACCCAGTACTTC.

J is TRBJ2-3 and V is TRBV7-2; TRBD1 agrees at 7 bases. Germline CDR1 reads SGHTA; CDR2 reads FQGNSA. Losses at the gene ends were 4 bases for V and 11 bases for J; bases not matched to a gene: 12. CDR3 length: 14 amino acids. The CDR3 sequence is CASSSVSTGVEQYF. CDR3 in DNA: TGTGCCAGCAGCTCAGTTTCTACAGGGGTAGAGCAGTATTTT.

This chain joins TRBV5-1 and TRBJ1-1, with TRBD1 identical over 7 bases. V lost 3 bases to trimming and J lost 1 base; unmatched junction nucleotides: 3. The CDR3 spans 14 residues. The germline gives CDR1 SGHRS, CDR2 YFSETQ. The DNA for the CDR3 is TGCGCCAGCAGCTCACAGGGGTGGAACACTGAAGCTTTCTTT. This gives the protein CASSSQGWNTEAFF.

The chain combines TRBV19 with TRBJ1-6; D is perhaps TRBD1 (6 bases). Germline V gives CDR1 LNHDA, CDR2 SQIVND (reference sequence). V lost 7 bases and J 7 bases, leaving 14 bases between the germline ends. This CDR3 contains 14 residues. The CDR3 DNA reads TGTGCCAGTATGGGGACACCGCGGAATTCACCCCTCCACTTT. Protein: CASMGTPRNSPLHF.

The chain employs TRBV7-9 and TRBJ1-6, with TRBD1 matching over 8 bases. This CDR3 has 15 residues. The ends lost 1 base at V and 8 bases at J; junction bases unmatched: 4. Germline CDR1 and CDR2: SEHNR and FQNEAQ (reference sequence). The CDR3 DNA is TGTGCCAGCAGCTTAGGAGCAGGGGGCGATTCACCCCTCCACTTT. This gives the protein CASSLGAGGDSPLHF.

This clone is a singleton in its sample. Written as DNA, the CDR3 is TGTGCCAGCAGCTTAGCCGGGACAGGGGGCCGGGAGCAGTTCTTC. It codes for CASSLAGTGGREQFF. This chain uses TRBV11-2 with TRBJ2-1; TRBD1 agrees at 12 bases. Germline V lookup: CDR1 SGHAT, CDR2 FQNNGV. Losses at the gene ends were 1 base for V and 10 bases for J; bases not matched to a gene: 5. The CDR3 runs 15 residues.

The CDR3 nucleotides are TGTGCCAGCAGCCCAGGGACAGACTATGGCTACACCTTC. Its translation is CASSPGTDYGYTF. The J gene is TRBJ1-2, the V gene TRBV9, with 7 bases lining up with TRBD1. This CDR3 comprises 13 residues. The V segment lost 4 bases and the J segment 3 bases; nucleotides outside the gene matches: 3. Germline V gives CDR1 SGDLS, CDR2 YYNGEE.

J is TRBJ1-1 and V is TRBV5-6; TRBD1 agrees at 8 bases. Trimming cost V 4 bases and J 6 bases; bases outside gene matches: 11. Germline V gene lookup returns CDR1 SGHDT and CDR2 YYEEEE. CDR3 length equals 15 residues. CDR3 in DNA: TGTGCCAGCAGCCCGGGTCGGGACAGGACCCCTGAAGCTTTCTTT. Its translation: CASSPGRDRTPEAFF.